This passage covers 8 T cell receptor beta chains from one sample sequenced in a study of blood T cell repertoires in COVID-19. Some clones are missing from TCRdb's copy, which holds only in-frame ones; the method was immunoSEQ multiplex PCR. Of fewer than 150,000 clones detected, about 90% appear once; the ten largest clones hold approximately 11%. The sample consisted of peripheral blood. Every receptor here comes from a woman of 80 years or more with acute or convalescent COVID-19.

The genes are TRBV18 and TRBJ2-5; 13 nucleotides line up with TRBD2. CDR1 is KGHSH, CDR2 LQKENI, per germline. The CDR3 spans 18 residues. Unmatched junction bases numbered 6, after V lost 0 bases and J lost 2 bases. The CDR3 spells CASSPPRLAGGLQETQYF. CDR3 sequence (DNA): TGTGCCAGCTCACCACCCCGACTAGCGGGGGGCCTACAAGAGACCCAGTACTTC.

The chain links TRBV5-1 to TRBJ2-3; 10 nucleotides align to TRBD2. Germline V gene lookup returns CDR1 SGHRS and CDR2 YFSETQ. J lost 2 bases, V lost 3 bases, and 6 bases had no gene match. The CDR3 covers 16 residues. CDR3 DNA: TGCGCCAGCAGCTATGAACTAGCGGGGACCACAGATACGCAGTATTTT. The encoded protein is CASSYELAGTTDTQYF.

This chain connects TRBV10-3 to TRBJ1-5; 10 nucleotides match TRBD1. V was clipped by 4 bases and J by 2 bases; unmatched bases: 2. This CDR3 region has 15 residues. CDR1 and CDR2 from the germline V gene are ENHRY and SYGVKD. The CDR3 protein is CAISAGTGGNQPQHF. The CDR3 DNA reads TGTGCCATCAGTGCCGGGACAGGGGGCAATCAGCCCCAGCATTTT.

The gene calls are TRBV5-1 and TRBJ1-5, with D possibly matching TRBD1 (6 bases). The CDR3 totals 14 residues. Germline lookup yields CDR1 SGHRS and CDR2 YFSETQ. The V and J ends lost 7 bases and 3 bases respectively, with 14 bases between them. The chain's CDR3 is CASSEGGPNQPQHF. CDR3 bases: TGCGCCAGCTCTGAGGGGGGGCCCAATCAGCCCCAGCATTTT.

This chain connects TRBV5-4 to TRBJ2-5, with TRBD2 identical over 15 bases. J was trimmed by 2 bases and V by 4 bases; bases with no gene match: 3. CDR3 length: 16 amino acids. Germline values: CDR1 SGHNT, CDR2 YYREEE (reference sequence). CDR3 in amino acids: CASSIGLAGGQETQYF. CDR3 DNA: TGTGCCAGCAGCATTGGACTAGCGGGGGGGCAAGAGACCCAGTACTTC.

This sequence joins TRBV5-8 and TRBJ2-5; D possibly corresponds to TRBD2 (7 bases). The V gene's germline CDR1 is SGHTS and CDR2 YDEGEE. Trimming pared 0 bases from V and 4 bases from J, leaving 10 bases between. The CDR3 is 14 amino acids. The CDR3 here is CASSLEGGRETQYF. Here the CDR3 DNA reads TGTGCCAGCAGCTTGGAGGGGGGGCGAGAGACCCAGTACTTC.

The chain recombines TRBV6-5 with TRBJ1-4, with D possibly TRBD1 on 6 matching bases. Germline-derived CDR1 and CDR2 are MNHEY and SVGAGI. The CDR3 runs 15 residues. Trimming took off 4 bases at V and 5 bases at J, with 14 bases between the two ends. CDR3 in DNA: TGTGCCAGCAGTTTTAACAGGGCGAAAAATGAAAAACTGTTTTTT. It specifies CASSFNRAKNEKLFF.

This clone was counted a single time. The V gene is TRBV23-1, the J gene TRBJ1-5, with D tentatively TRBD1 (5 bases). TRBV23-1 carries the ORF label, with uncertain function. Trimming cost V 3 bases and J 0 bases, with 12 bases left between them. This CDR3 is built from 16 residues. The CDR3 DNA sequence: TGCGCCAGCAGTCATGATGGGGCTTATAGCAATCAGCCCCAGCATTTT. It codes for CASSHDGAYSNQPQHF.